This is a list of T cell receptor beta chains from one sample in a study of OX40 agonist ivuxolimab in advanced cancers. Produced via immunoSEQ multiplex PCR; TCRdb's table is partial and in-frame only. Among 62,000 or so clones listed, about 89% were seen once. Here the sequenced sample was CD4+ or CD8+ T cells sorted from blood, taken in a trial of the OX40 agonist ivuxolimab. Receptors were obtained from an adult with an advanced solid tumor such as melanoma, head and neck, liver or kidney cancer. The CDR3 runs from the conserved cysteine through the conserved F or W. The D gene is left open where the match is weak. Size values are once, few and many counts, or a class for expanded clones, and some rows have none.

TRBJ2-1 | . | TRBD1 | TRBV19 | TGTGCCAGTAGCCTAACCGGGACAGGGGCCAATGAGCAGTTCTTC | CASSLTGTGANEQFF
TRBJ2-7 | . | TRBD2 | TRBV28 | TGTGCCAGCAGGAAATTGGCTAGCGGGAGCTACGAGCAGTACTTC | CASRKLASGSYEQYF
TRBJ2-1 | . | TRBD2 | TRBV18 | TGTGCCAGCTCCCCGGGGGGTAGGAATGAGCAGTTCTTC | CASSPGGRNEQFF
TRBJ1-3 | few | . | TRBV30 | TGTGCCCGTTATGGTTCTGGAAACACCATATATTTT | CARYGSGNTIYF
TRBJ2-1 | . | TRBD2 | TRBV7-8 | TGTGCCAGCAGCTTAGGTCAGGGACTAGCGGGAGGGTCCTACAATGAGCAGTTCTTC | CASSLGQGLAGGSYNEQFF
TRBJ1-2 | . | . | TRBV7-2 | TGTGCCAGCAGCCCACGACAGTCATACTATGGCTACACCTTC | CASSPRQSYYGYTF
TRBJ1-3 | . | . | TRBV6-5 | TGTGCCAGCAGTTACTCTAGAGGCAGCTCTGGAAACACCATATATTTT | CASSYSRGSSGNTIYF
TRBJ1-1 | . | . | TRBV5-4 | TGTGCCAGCAGCTCTCAGGGGATGAGAAGGACTGAAGCTTTCTTT | CASSSQGMRRTEAFF
TRBJ2-3 | . | . | TRBV5-1 | TGCGCCAGCAGCTTGGACGGGGTGGCGGGGGATACGCAGTATTTT | CASSLDGVAGDTQYF
TRBJ1-1 | . | . | TRBV7-7 | TGTGCTAGCCTAACCAGTACATACGGGCTGAACACTGAAGCTTTCTTT | CASLTSTYGLNTEAFF
TRBJ2-1 | . | TRBD2 | TRBV18 | TGTGCCAGCTCACCACCACTAGCGGGAGTTGCGCAGTTCTTC | CASSPPLAGVAQFF
TRBJ1-3 | . | . | TRBV2 | TGTGCCAGCAGTGGACAGATCTCTGGAAACACCATATATTTT | CASSGQISGNTIYF
TRBJ2-1 | . | . | TRBV9 | TGTGCCAGCAGCGTAGAGGCCATAGGAGGGGGAACCTACAATGAGCAGTTCTTC | CASSVEAIGGGTYNEQFF
TRBJ2-7 | . | . | TRBV6-5 | TGTGCCAGCAGTTACTCGGAGTACTCCTACGAGCAGTACTTC | CASSYSEYSYEQYF
TRBJ2-3 | . | TRBD2 | TRBV5-8 | TGTGCCAGCAGTTTGGGACTAGCGGCCATACTATTCACAGATACGCAGTATTTT | CASSLGLAAILFTDTQYF
TRBJ2-5 | . | TRBD2 | TRBV2 | TGTGCCAGCACGGGGGGGCGCGGGGAGACCCAGTACTTC | CASTGGRGETQYF
TRBJ2-1 | . | TRBD1 | TRBV5-6 | TGTGCCAGCAGCTGGGGACAGGGAGGTTACAATGAGCAGTTCTTC | CASSWGQGGYNEQFF
TRBJ1-5 | . | . | TRBV27 | TGTGCCAGCTCCCATTCGGGGGGCGGTCAGCCCCAGCATTTT | CASSHSGGGQPQHF
TRBJ1-3 | . | . | TRBV5-6 | TGTGCCAGCAGCTTGGGTTTAGGCATCGAGGGAAACACCATATATTTT | CASSLGLGIEGNTIYF
TRBJ2-2 | . | TRBD2 | TRBV28 | TGTGCCAGCCGACTAGCGGGTCCGAACACCGGGGAGCTGTTTTTT | CASRLAGPNTGELFF
TRBJ1-1 | once | . | TRBV28 | TGTGCCACCGGACCTGGCAACACTGAAGCTTTCTTT | CATGPGNTEAFF
TRBJ2-3 | . | TRBD2 | TRBV7-3 | TGTGCCAGCAGCTTATTCTTAGCGGGAGTAGATACGCAGTATTTT | CASSLFLAGVDTQYF
TRBJ2-7 | . | . | TRBV19 | TGTGCCAGTCGGGGGCATGGTACCTACGAGCAGTACTTC | CASRGHGTYEQYF
TRBJ2-7 | . | . | TRBV11-2 | TGTGCCAGCAGCTTCGCAGACAGCTACGAGCAGTACTTC | CASSFADSYEQYF
TRBJ1-1 | few | . | TRBV19 | TGTGCCAGTAGTATACAGGGCGGCACTGAAGCTTTCTTT | CASSIQGGTEAFF
TRBJ2-7 | . | . | TRBV28 | TGTGCCAGCAGTCACCCTACCCGCATATACGAGCAGTACTTC | CASSHPTRIYEQYF
TRBJ2-7 | . | . | TRBV11-2 | TGTGCCAGCAGCTTAGATAAGGGGGTCCCTTGGGGCGAGCAGTACTTC | CASSLDKGVPWGEQYF
TRBJ1-5 | . | TRBD1 | TRBV10-3 | TGTGCCATCAGCGGACAGGGGGGCAATCAGCCCCAGCATTTT | CAISGQGGNQPQHF
TRBJ2-7 | . | . | TRBV6-5 | TGTGCCAGCAGCCCGTCCCCCTACGAGCAGTACTTC | CASSPSPYEQYF
TRBJ2-7 | . | TRBD1 | TRBV28 | TGTGCCAGCAGTTTACACGACAGGGTTACATCCTACGAGCAGTACTTC | CASSLHDRVTSYEQYF
TRBJ1-2 | . | . | TRBV28 | TGTGCCAGCAATGGGGGGGACACCTGGGGCTACACCTTC | CASNGGDTWGYTF
TRBJ2-3 | . | . | TRBV18 | TGTGCCAGCTCACCACAGGGCAGGCCCCCCACAGATACGCAGTATTTT | CASSPQGRPPTDTQYF
TRBJ1-2 | few | TRBD1 | TRBV10-3 | TGTGCCATCAGTGAGCCCCGACAGGGGAATGGCTACACCTTC | CAISEPRQGNGYTF
TRBJ2-7 | . | TRBD2 | TRBV18 | TGTGCCAGCTCACCAGGGCTAGCGGGAACCTACGAGCAGTACTTC | CASSPGLAGTYEQYF
TRBJ2-2 | . | . | TRBV7-8 | TGTGCCAGCACCCCGGGGCGGGGTAGGTTCGCGAACACCGGGGAGCTGTTTTTT | CASTPGRGRFANTGELFF
TRBJ2-2 | . | TRBD2 | TRBV19 | TGTGCCAGTAGTATCATCGGGAGGACCGGGGAGCTGTTTTTT | CASSIIGRTGELFF
TRBJ1-5 | . | . | TRBV27 | TGTGCCAGCAGTTTAAGGGGGGGGAGCCCATATAGCAATCAGCCCCAGCATTTT | CASSLRGGSPYSNQPQHF
TRBJ2-2 | . | . | TRBV10-3 | TGTGCCATCAGTGAGTCGTTCTCCACCGGGGAGCTGTTTTTT | CAISESFSTGELFF
TRBJ2-7 | . | . | TRBV28 | TGTGCCAGCAGTACCGGGACGGCGAGCTCCTACGAGCAGTACTTC | CASSTGTASSYEQYF
TRBJ2-1 | . | . | TRBV5-6 | TGTGCCAGCAGCTTGGTTCTAGCAAGCGGGCAGTTCTTC | CASSLVLASGQFF
TRBJ1-6 | . | . | TRBV5-1 | TGCGCCAGCAGCTTGACAGGTGACGTTTGGAATTCACCCCTCCACTTT | CASSLTGDVWNSPLHF
TRBJ1-1 | . | TRBD1 | TRBV7-6 | TGTGCCAGCAGCCCCGACAGGGCGATGAACACTGAAGCTTTCTTT | CASSPDRAMNTEAFF
TRBJ1-4 | . | . | TRBV4-1 | TGCGCCAGCAGCCAAGAAGGAACTTACCCGGCGGAAAAACTGTTTTTT | CASSQEGTYPAEKLFF
TRBJ2-2 | . | TRBD1 | TRBV2 | TGTGCCAGCTTCAGGGGGCCAACCGGGGAGCTGTTTTTT | CASFRGPTGELFF
TRBJ1-4 | . | TRBD1 | TRBV28 | TGTGCCAGCAGTTTAAGAGGACAGGGGGGAGAAAAACTGTTTTTT | CASSLRGQGGEKLFF
TRBJ1-1 | . | TRBD1 | TRBV19 | TGTGCCAGTACCTACGACAGGGGGAACACTGAAGCTTTCTTT | CASTYDRGNTEAFF
TRBJ2-1 | . | TRBD2 | TRBV19 | TGTGCCAGTAGTAAGGGACTAGCGGGAGGGCCCGATGAGCAGTTCTTC | CASSKGLAGGPDEQFF
TRBJ2-7 | . | TRBD2 | TRBV30 | TGTGCCTGGAGTGTACTGGCGGGAGGGCCAGTCGAGCAGTACTTC | CAWSVLAGGPVEQYF